This paragraph reports one T cell receptor (beta chain). Assay used: immunoSEQ multiplex PCR; TCRdb lists only in-frame clones, some missing. The sample lists around 33,000 clones; 85% to 90% were seen once. This specimen belongs to a study of T cell changes during pregnancy in multiple sclerosis. The CDR3 consists of 16 residues. V dropped 3 bases and J dropped 5; count of bases not matched to a gene: 7. Germline assignment: CDR1 MNHEY and CDR2 SMNVEV (reference sequence). The V and J genes are TRBV27 and TRBJ2-3; 11 bases are a match to TRBD2. The source material was CD8+ T cells from peripheral blood mononuclear cells, sampled before pregnancy. This receptor was identified in a female donor with multiple sclerosis, enrolled in a pregnancy study. CDR3 protein: CASSFSGGVPRDTQYF. For the CDR3, the DNA is TGTGCCAGCAGTTTTAGCGGGGGGGTCCCTCGAGATACGCAGTATTTT.